This passage covers 25 T cell receptor beta chains from one sample sequenced in a study of cytomegalovirus exposure and HLA in healthy donors. Amplification used 60 Vbeta primers and 13 Jbeta primers. Some clones are missing from TCRdb's copy, which holds only in-frame ones; the method was immunoSEQ multiplex PCR. The sample shows about 98,000 clones, 65% to 80% of them seen only once. Material for sequencing was PBMCs. Receptors originate from a human donor in good health.

This clone has just a few counts. V is TRBV19 and J is TRBJ2-2; 11 bases line up with TRBD1. There are 16 residues in the CDR3. V was clipped by 6 bases and J by 4 bases; unmatched bases: 7. In germline, CDR1 is LNHDA, CDR2 SQIVND (reference sequence). CDR3 bases: TGTGCCAGTAGCCTCGGGACAGGGGGACGCACCGGGGAGCTGTTTTTT. Translated: CASSLGTGGRTGELFF.

The V and J genes are TRBV27 and TRBJ2-7, with a possible D match to TRBD2 (6 bases). CDR1 is MNHEY, CDR2 SMNVEV, per germline (reference sequence). Between the trimmed V and J ends, which lost 6 bases and 2 bases, there was a span of 14 bases. The CDR3 loop spans 14 amino acids. The CDR3 coding sequence is TGTGCCAGCAGCCCGGGAGTCAGAGCCTACGAGCAGTACTTC. Translating gives CASSPGVRAYEQYF.

The chain employs TRBV6-5 and TRBJ2-3; 8 bases agree with TRBD2. V lost 5 bases to trimming and J lost 6 bases; unmatched junction nucleotides: 7. CDR1 MNHEY and CDR2 SVGAGI come from the germline V gene. CDR3 length: 14 amino acids. The CDR3 is CASSELGTRDTQYF. CDR3 sequence (DNA): TGTGCCAGCAGTGAACTTGGGACTAGGGATACGCAGTATTTT.

V gene TRBV10-3 combines with J gene TRBJ2-5; 8 positions agree with TRBD2. CDR3 size: 15 residues. The germline CDR1 and CDR2 sequences are ENHRY and SYGVKD. With V trimmed by 2 bases and J by 5 bases, 7 bases remained unmatched. The chain's CDR3 is CAISEPAGGTETQYF. The CDR3, as DNA: TGTGCCATCAGTGAGCCGGCGGGGGGTACGGAGACCCAGTACTTC.

The chain is built from TRBV27 and TRBJ2-1; 9 positions match TRBD2. The CDR3 runs 15 residues. V was clipped by 6 bases and J by 5 bases; unmatched bases: 8. Germline loops: CDR1 MNHEY, CDR2 SMNVEV (reference sequence). CDR3 sequence: CASSSQREVHNEQFF. DNA for the CDR3: TGTGCCAGCAGCTCTCAGCGGGAGGTACACAATGAGCAGTTCTTC.

The DNA of the CDR3 is TGTGCCAGCAGCTTGGGACTATTCAATGAGCAGTTCTTC. Its translation is CASSLGLFNEQFF. The V and J genes are TRBV5-4 and TRBJ2-1; TRBD2 might be the D (5 bases). Between the trimmed V and J ends, which lost 0 bases and 6 bases, there was a span of 7 bases. CDR1 and CDR2 (germline): SGHNT, YYREEE (reference sequence). The CDR3 runs to 13 residues.

V gene TRBV5-1 combines with J gene TRBJ2-2; D possibly corresponds to TRBD2 (5 bases). V was pared by 5 bases and J by 2 bases, with 16 bases between. Germline V gene sequence: CDR1 SGHRS, CDR2 YFSETQ. This CDR3 comprises 16 residues. The CDR3 sequence: CASSLRGEGNTGELFF. The CDR3 region has the DNA TGCGCCAGCAGTCTTCGTGGAGAGGGTAACACCGGGGAGCTGTTTTTT. Using reference TRBV5-1 and TRBJ2-2 for the parts outside the CDR3, the full variable domain is KAGVTQTPRYLIKTRGQQVTLSCSPISGHRSVSWYQQTPGQGLQFLFEYFSETQRNKGNFPGRFSGRQFSNSRSEMNVSTLELGDSALYLCASSLRGEGNTGELFFGEGSRLTVL.

The CDR3 protein is CASSDTIRTSGGDMFTDTQYF. Here the CDR3 DNA reads TGCGCCAGCAGCGACACTATCCGGACTAGCGGGGGGGACATGTTCACAGATACGCAGTATTTT. V gene TRBV5-1 combines with J gene TRBJ2-3; 15 nucleotides line up with TRBD2. The junction had 17 bases not matched to a gene; V was cut back by 4 bases and J by 2 bases. There are 21 residues in the CDR3. Per germline, CDR1 SGHRS and CDR2 YFSETQ.

This chain connects TRBV21-1 to TRBJ2-7; whether TRBD1, the table's D call, matches the DNA was not checked. TRBV21-1 is noted as a pseudogene. This CDR3 has 15 residues. CDR3 region: CASSTGQEPSYEQYF. DNA for the CDR3: TGTGCCAGCAGCACGGGACAGGAACCCTCCTACGAGCAGTACTTC.

This chain connects TRBV7-2 to TRBJ2-2; no definite D call. This CDR3 contains 13 residues. Germline-derived CDR1 and CDR2 are SGHTA and FQGNSA. The V end was cut by 5 bases, the J end by 4 bases, with 8 bases between. For the CDR3, the DNA is TGTGCCAGCAGCCAACTACGCACCGGGGAGCTGTTTTTT. Protein sequence: CASSQLRTGELFF.

The J gene is TRBJ1-3, the V gene TRBV6-5; TRBD1 might be the D (5 bases). In germline, CDR1 is MNHEY, CDR2 SVGAGI. V lost 6 bases to trimming and J lost 8 bases, with 17 bases between them. This CDR3 is 14 amino acids long. The CDR3 nucleotides read TGTGCCAGCAGCCGACAGCGGGGCGGGGACACCATATATTTT. Translated, it gives CASSRQRGGDTIYF.

The chain links TRBV11-2 to TRBJ1-2; the match to TRBD1 covers 9 bases. Losses at the gene ends were 0 bases for V and 8 bases for J; bases not matched to a gene: 7. Germline CDR1 SGHAT, CDR2 FQNNGV. The CDR3 totals 15 residues. The CDR3 spells CASSLDGTGFLGYTF. CDR3 in DNA: TGTGCCAGCAGCTTAGATGGGACAGGGTTCTTGGGCTACACCTTC.

The rearrangement joins TRBV19 to TRBJ1-6; perhaps TRBD1 as D (6 bases). The germline CDR1 and CDR2 sequences are LNHDA and SQIVND (reference sequence). Deletions cut 7 bases from V and 4 bases from J, with 14 bases between. The CDR3 length is 15 residues. This CDR3 is CASTRGQGYNSPLHF. Written as DNA, the CDR3 is TGTGCCAGTACCCGCGGCCAGGGGTATAATTCACCCCTCCACTTT.

The V gene is TRBV18, the J gene TRBJ1-4; D not resolved. V was pared by 0 bases and J by 7 bases, with 12 bases between. CDR1 is KGHSH, CDR2 LQKENI, per germline. CDR3 length: 15 residues. CDR3 protein: CASSPPALFSEKLFF. The CDR3 bases are TGTGCCAGCTCACCACCTGCTCTTTTTAGTGAAAAACTGTTTTTT.

This chain links TRBV7-9 with TRBJ1-1; 8 nucleotides agree with TRBD1. V dropped 3 bases and J dropped 0; count of bases not matched to a gene: 3. CDR1 and CDR2 (germline): SEHNR, FQNEAQ (reference sequence). This CDR3 spans 15 amino acids. The CDR3 nucleotides are TGTGCCAGCAGCTTGGGGACAGGCTTGAACACTGAAGCTTTCTTT. Protein sequence: CASSLGTGLNTEAFF.

The rearrangement uses TRBV4-1 and TRBJ1-4; D perhaps matches TRBD1 (5 bases). V was pared by 2 bases and J by 7 bases, with 14 bases between. The germline gives CDR1 MGHRA, CDR2 YSYEKL. This CDR3 is 15 amino acids long. This chain's CDR3 is CASSQQQGLGEKLFF. CDR3 sequence (DNA): TGCGCCAGCAGCCAACAGCAGGGTCTTGGTGAAAAACTGTTTTTT.

In this sample, this clone turned up a few times. The V call is TRBV5-1, the J call TRBJ2-7, with a weak D call TRBD2 (5 bases). Germline V gene lookup returns CDR1 SGHRS and CDR2 YFSETQ. The length of the CDR3 is 13 residues. V lost 3 bases and J lost 7, with 14 bases in between. The CDR3 coding sequence is TGCGCCAGCAGCTGGCGGGTCTCGGGTGAGCAGTACTTC. Translating gives CASSWRVSGEQYF. Full variable domain (outside the CDR3, taken from reference TRBV5-1 and TRBJ2-7): KAGVTQTPRYLIKTRGQQVTLSCSPISGHRSVSWYQQTPGQGLQFLFEYFSETQRNKGNFPGRFSGRQFSNSRSEMNVSTLELGDSALYLCASSWRVSGEQYFGPGTRLTVT.

The chain has TRBV5-1 and TRBJ2-1; 10 bases agree with TRBD2. The CDR3 loop spans 16 amino acids. Germline V CDR1 and CDR2: SGHRS, YFSETQ. With V trimmed by 4 bases and J by 6 bases, 10 bases remained unmatched. The CDR3 nucleotides read TGCGCCAGCAGCGTTTCGACTAGCGGGCGTTTCAATGAGCAGTTCTTC. Encoded protein: CASSVSTSGRFNEQFF. The complete variable domain, with remaining parts taken from reference TRBV5-1 and TRBJ2-1, reads KAGVTQTPRYLIKTRGQQVTLSCSPISGHRSVSWYQQTPGQGLQFLFEYFSETQRNKGNFPGRFSGRQFSNSRSEMNVSTLELGDSALYLCASSVSTSGRFNEQFFGPGTRLTVL.

The rearrangement links TRBV5-1 to TRBJ1-1; possible D gene TRBD1, 6 bases. Germline V CDR1 and CDR2: SGHRS, YFSETQ. Deletions cut 0 bases from V and 5 bases from J, with 14 bases between. CDR3 length equals 15 residues. This CDR3 is CASSLGNRVRTEAFF. The CDR3 region has the DNA TGCGCCAGCAGCTTGGGGAACAGGGTTCGAACTGAAGCTTTCTTT.

The chain links TRBV29-1 to TRBJ2-3, with TRBD2 matching over 8 bases. The CDR3 spans 12 residues. Germline trimming cut 3 bases from V and 7 bases from J; bases unmatched to any gene: 3. The V gene's germline CDR1 is SQVTM and CDR2 ANQGSEA. CDR3 in amino acids: CSVDLAGHTQYF. DNA of the CDR3: TGCAGCGTTGACTTAGCGGGACATACGCAGTATTTT.

The chain has TRBV15 and TRBJ2-7; 7 bases match TRBD1. The germline CDR1 and CDR2 sequences are LNHNV and YYDKDF (reference sequence). The CDR3 has 13 residues. The junction had 8 bases not matched to a gene; V was cut back by 6 bases and J by 6 bases. CDR3 sequence: CATRIAGGSEQYF. As DNA, the CDR3 is TGTGCCACCAGGATTGCAGGGGGATCCGAGCAGTACTTC.

J is TRBJ2-5 and V is TRBV10-1, with D possibly matching TRBD1 (5 bases). The J call is doubtful: the DNA matches TRBJ2-7 better. This CDR3 is 14 amino acids long. The germline CDR1 and CDR2 sequences are WNHNN and SYGVQD (reference sequence). The CDR3 protein is CASSDDSTSYEQYF. Written as DNA, the CDR3 is TGCGCCAGCAGTGACGACAGCACATCCTACGAGCAGTACTTC.

This rearrangement joins TRBV7-8 to TRBJ1-2; tentatively, D is TRBD1 (6 bases). The CDR3 is 16 residues long. V was trimmed by 4 bases and J by 1 base, leaving 16 bases between them. Germline V gene lookup returns CDR1 SGHVS and CDR2 FQNEAQ. As DNA, the CDR3 is TGTGCCAGCAGCTACAATACAGGGCCCTTTAACTATGGCTACACCTTC. Amino acid sequence: CASSYNTGPFNYGYTF.

The J gene is TRBJ2-5, the V gene TRBV25-1; weak D call: TRBD2 (6 bases). This CDR3 contains 14 residues. V was cut by 4 bases and J by 5 bases, with 14 bases left in between. Germline loops: CDR1 MGHDK, CDR2 SYGVNS. CDR3 sequence: CASSGLNGGETQYF. CDR3 sequence (DNA): TGTGCCAGCAGTGGACTTAACGGAGGGGAGACCCAGTACTTC.

The chain uses TRBV5-5 and TRBJ2-7; D perhaps matches TRBD1 (6 bases). CDR3 size: 17 residues. Germline V gives CDR1 SGHKS, CDR2 YYEKEE (reference sequence). V was clipped by 5 bases and J by 7 bases, with 28 bases between them. The CDR3 DNA reads TGTGCCAGCAGTGAGGGGCCGACACCGAGAATAGGGGGAGAGCAGTACTTC. The encoded protein is CASSEGPTPRIGGEQYF. Looking up the rest from reference TRBV5-5 and TRBJ2-7 gives the full variable domain: DAGVTQSPTHLIKTRGQQVTLRCSPISGHKSVSWYQQVLGQGPQFIFQYYEKEERGRGNFPDRFSARQFPNYSSELNVNALLLGDSALYLCASSEGPTPRIGGEQYFGPGTRLTVT.